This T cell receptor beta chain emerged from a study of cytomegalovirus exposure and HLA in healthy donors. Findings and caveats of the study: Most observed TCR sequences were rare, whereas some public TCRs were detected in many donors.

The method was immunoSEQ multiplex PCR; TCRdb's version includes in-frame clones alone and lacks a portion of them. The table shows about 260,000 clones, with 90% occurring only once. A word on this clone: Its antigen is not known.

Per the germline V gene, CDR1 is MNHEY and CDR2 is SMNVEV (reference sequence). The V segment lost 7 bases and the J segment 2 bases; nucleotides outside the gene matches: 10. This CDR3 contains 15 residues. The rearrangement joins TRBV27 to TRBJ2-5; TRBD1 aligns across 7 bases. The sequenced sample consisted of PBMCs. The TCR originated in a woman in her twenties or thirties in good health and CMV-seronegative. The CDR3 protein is CASTPTGQRQETQYF. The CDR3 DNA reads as TGTGCCAGCACCCCAACGGGACAGCGACAAGAGACCCAGTACTTC.